Following are 2 T cell receptor beta chains from one sample sequenced in a study of T-cell memory formation after mild COVID-19. MiXCR, run by TCRdb on the 5' RACE reads, gives a single entry per CDR3 protein. The data contain 300,000 to 350,000 distinct CDR3 sequences, approximately 15% of them singletons. The sample taken for sequencing was PBMCs or a T cell subset sorted from them (not recorded which). The receptors were gathered from a man in his late teens or twenties who had mild COVID-19 (a few samples of this study predate the infection). Cell type and time point are not known.

J is TRBJ2-1 and V is TRBV20-1, with TRBD2 matching over 12 bases. CDR3 length: 15 amino acids. Germline V gene lookup returns CDR1 DFQATT and CDR2 SNEGSKA (reference sequence). V shed 3 bases and J 8 bases; nucleotides not matched to a gene: 8. In DNA, the CDR3 is TGCAGTGCTAGTGAAGCGACTAGCGGGGGCTATGAGCAGTTCTTC. Translated, it gives CSASEATSGGYEQFF.

This clonotype was seen repeatedly, ten times or more. The chain links TRBV27 to TRBJ1-4; 8 nucleotides line up with TRBD1. After removal of 4 bases from V and 11 bases from J, the junction contained 15 bases not matched to a gene. Germline-derived CDR1 and CDR2 are MNHEY and SMNVEV (reference sequence). The CDR3 is 16 amino acids. CDR3 in DNA: TGTGCCAGCAGTTCCACCCTTCTGGGGACAGGTCAGAAACTGTTTTTT. It yields the protein CASSSTLLGTGQKLFF.